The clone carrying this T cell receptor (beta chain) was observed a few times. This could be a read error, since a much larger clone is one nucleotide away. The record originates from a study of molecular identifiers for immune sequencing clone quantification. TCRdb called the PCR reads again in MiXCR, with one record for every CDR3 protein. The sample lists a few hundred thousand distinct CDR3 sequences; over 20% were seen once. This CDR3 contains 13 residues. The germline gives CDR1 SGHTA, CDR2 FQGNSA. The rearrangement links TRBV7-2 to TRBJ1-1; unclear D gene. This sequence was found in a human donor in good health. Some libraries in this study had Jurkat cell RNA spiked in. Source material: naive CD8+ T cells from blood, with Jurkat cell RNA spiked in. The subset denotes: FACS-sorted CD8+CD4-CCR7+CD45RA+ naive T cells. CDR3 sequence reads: CASSLELNTEALF. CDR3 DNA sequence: TGTGCCAGCAGCTTAGAATTGAACACTGAAGCTCTCTTT. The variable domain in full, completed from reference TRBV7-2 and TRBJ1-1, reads GAGVSQSPSNKVTEKGKDVELRCDPISGHTALYWYRQSLGQGLEFLIYFQGNSAPDKSGLPSDRFSAERTGGSVSTLTIQRTQQEDSAVYLCASSLELNTEALFGQGTRLTVV.